These 30 T cell receptor beta chains share one sample of origin, sequenced in a study of blood T cells in healthy people across ages. Then a second PCR, running about 6 to 12 cycles, was carried out with a sample-barcoded 5' primer and a J-beta primer mix. One entry per CDR3 protein results from TCRdb running MiXCR on the 5' RACE reads. The data contain some 1.1 million distinct CDR3 sequences, about two fifths of them singletons. The sequenced material came from blood. These TCRs come from a man aged 18 to 30 in good health.

This chain connects TRBV12-3 or TRBV12-4 to TRBJ1-1; 9 bases match TRBD1. After removal of 4 bases from V and 0 bases from J, the junction contained 6 bases not matched to a gene. The CDR3 length is 16 residues. The CDR3 here is CASSSDRGIMNTEAFF. CDR3 coding DNA: TGTGCCAGCAGTTCAGACAGGGGGATCATGAACACTGAAGCTTTCTTT.

In this sample, this clonotype turned up a few times. V gene TRBV10-3 combines with J gene TRBJ1-6; weak D call: TRBD1 (6 bases). The CDR3 is 14 amino acids. Deletions cut 4 bases from V and 5 bases from J, with 9 bases between. From germline, CDR1 is ENHRY and CDR2 SYGVKD. CDR3: CAISVGGDNSPLHF. The CDR3 DNA sequence: TGTGCCATCAGTGTAGGGGGGGATAATTCACCCCTCCACTTT.

CDR3 in amino acids: CASSPTPLDEQFF. In DNA, the CDR3 is TGTGCCAGCAGTCCGACCCCCTTGGATGAGCAGTTCTTC. The V call is TRBV6-6, the J call TRBJ2-1; D call uncertain. CDR1 and CDR2 from the germline V gene are MNHNY and SVGAGI (reference sequence). V shed 5 bases and J shed 8 bases, with 13 bases lying between them. The CDR3 spans 13 residues.

V gene TRBV12-3 or TRBV12-4 combines with J gene TRBJ1-2; D gene uncertain. The CDR3 is made up of 13 amino acids. The ends were cut back, 1 base at V and 7 bases at J, with 10 bases in the middle. In nucleotides, the CDR3 is TGTGCCAGCAGTTTAGAAGGTCCGTTTGGCTACACCTTC. Translated, it gives CASSLEGPFGYTF.

This clonotype was seen a few times. The CDR3 coding sequence is TGTGCCAGCAGTGTTGCAGGGGGCAACACCGGGGAGCTGTTTTTT. It yields the protein CASSVAGGNTGELFF. This chain links TRBV6-1 with TRBJ2-2, with 8 positions matching TRBD1. J gave up 2 bases and V 4 bases, and 3 bases lay outside the gene matches. The germline V gene has CDR1 MNHNS and CDR2 SASEGT. The length of the CDR3 is 15 residues.

This clonotype was recorded a few times. The V call is TRBV6-5, the J call TRBJ1-5; 8 bases align to TRBD1. The CDR3 runs 15 residues. V shed 4 bases, J shed 7 bases, and the junction held 9 bases outside the gene matches. CDR1 is MNHEY and CDR2 is SVGAGI in the germline V gene. This CDR3 reads CASSSDRVLRQPQHF. CDR3 nucleotide sequence: TGTGCCAGCAGTTCGGACAGGGTGCTTAGACAGCCCCAGCATTTT.

There are a few counts of this clonotype. The V call is TRBV3-1, the J call TRBJ1-1; D may be TRBD1 (6 bases). Trimming stripped 6 bases from V and 4 bases from J, with 12 bases between. The V gene's germline CDR1 is LGHDT and CDR2 YNNKEL (reference sequence). The CDR3 consists of 13 residues. This CDR3 is CASSCRGGTEAFF. CDR3 in DNA: TGTGCCAGCAGTTGTAGAGGGGGCACTGAAGCTTTCTTT.

V is TRBV5-5 and J is TRBJ1-3; D gene uncertain. The V end was cut by 0 bases, the J end by 8 bases, with 6 bases between. Germline loops: CDR1 SGHKS, CDR2 YYEKEE (reference sequence). The CDR3 runs 12 residues. CDR3 amino acids: CASSLEGHTIYF. The CDR3 region has the DNA TGTGCCAGCAGCTTGGAAGGACACACCATATATTTT.

This clonotype was counted only a few times. The chain recombines TRBV20-1 with TRBJ2-1; the D is unclear. Germline-derived CDR1 and CDR2 are DFQATT and SNEGSKA (reference sequence). This CDR3 has 17 amino acids. V dropped 2 bases and J dropped 0 bases, with 17 bases sitting between them. The CDR3 DNA reads TGCAGTGCTAGAAAAGCCGGTAAGGAGAGCTCCTACAATGAGCAGTTCTTC. Translation gives CSARKAGKESSYNEQFF.

The rearrangement joins TRBV4-2 to TRBJ2-1; no reliable D call. V shed 6 bases and J shed 6 bases, with 9 bases lying between them. The CDR3 consists of 12 residues. Germline assignment: CDR1 LGHNA and CDR2 YNFKEQ. CDR3 in DNA: TGTGCCAGCAGGGCAGAACCCAATGAGCAGTTCTTC. This gives the protein CASRAEPNEQFF.

The chain recombines TRBV15 with TRBJ2-1, with D tentatively TRBD1 or TRBD2 (5 bases each). Germline-derived CDR1 and CDR2 are LNHNV and YYDKDF (reference sequence). The CDR3 totals 14 residues. Trimming took 0 bases from V and 6 from J, leaving 9 bases between them. CDR3 residues: CATSREGDLNEQFF. CDR3 nucleotides: TGTGCCACCAGCAGAGAGGGGGACCTCAATGAGCAGTTCTTC.

This chain links TRBV6-2 or TRBV6-3 with TRBJ2-2, with 12 bases that match TRBD2. The CDR3 has 16 amino acids. CDR1 and CDR2 (germline): MNHEY, SVGEGT. Trimming removed 6 bases from V and 4 bases from J; junction bases left unmatched: 6. In DNA form, the CDR3 reads TGTGCCAGCAGGCCCCCACTAGCGGGGGGCACCGGGGAGCTGTTTTTT. It translates to CASRPPLAGGTGELFF.

The chain employs TRBV29-1 and TRBJ1-5; TRBD1 might be the D (5 bases). In germline, CDR1 is SQVTM, CDR2 ANQGSEA. CDR3 length equals 14 residues. V shed 4 bases and J shed 0 bases, with 10 bases lying between them. In DNA, the CDR3 is TGCAGCGTTGGGGGACTTAGTAGCAATCAGCCCCAGCATTTT. Residues: CSVGGLSSNQPQHF.

In this sample, this clonotype turned up many times. V usage is TRBV10-3 and J usage is TRBJ2-7; D is tentatively TRBD1 or TRBD2 (5 bases each). The CDR3 is 13 residues long. Trimming pared 1 base from V and 7 bases from J, leaving 11 bases between. Germline CDR1 is ENHRY and CDR2 is SYGVKD. CDR3 residues: CAISEFSEGEQYF. The CDR3 DNA sequence: TGTGCCATCAGTGAGTTCTCCGAGGGGGAGCAGTACTTC.

Note on this clonotype: At one end the junction does not follow the germline gene, possibly because of a read error. J is TRBJ1-4 and V is TRBV27; D unclear. The CDR3 has 15 residues. Germline CDR1 is MNHEY and CDR2 is SMNVEV (reference sequence). In DNA, the CDR3 is TGTGTCAGCAGTCCCGCGGGAGGGACTAATGAAAAACTGTTTTTT. This gives the protein CVSSPAGGTNEKLFF.

This clonotype occurred a few times. The chain couples TRBV20-1 to TRBJ1-1, with D unresolved. CDR3 length equals 12 residues. Germline values: CDR1 DFQATT, CDR2 SNEGSKA (reference sequence). With 1 base removed from V and 5 bases from J, the gap between germline ends came to 8 bases. CDR3 DNA sequence: TGCAGTGCTAGAGCTGGGGTTACTGAAGCTTTCTTT. It translates to CSARAGVTEAFF.

This chain links TRBV14 with TRBJ1-6; 7 nucleotides align to TRBD1. Germline V gene data show CDR1 as SGHDN and CDR2 as FVKESK. With V trimmed by 6 bases and J by 10 bases, 6 bases remained unmatched. The CDR3 totals 13 residues. The CDR3 DNA is TGTGCCAGCAGTCGGACAGGAGGATCACCCCTCCACTTT. It codes for CASSRTGGSPLHF. Full variable domain (missing parts from reference TRBV14 and TRBJ1-6): EAGVTQFPSHSVIEKGQTVTLRCDPISGHDNLYWYRRVMGKEIKFLLHFVKESKQDESGMPNNRFLAERTGGTYSTLKVQPAELEDSGVYFCASSRTGGSPLHFGNGTRLTVT.

The chain recombines TRBV4-1 with TRBJ2-7; maybe TRBD1 (5 bases). The CDR3 has 14 amino acids. The V end lost 5 bases, the J end lost 8 bases, and 19 bases lay between the germline ends. Germline CDR1 MGHRA, CDR2 YSYEKL. CDR3 sequence: CASSYAGQGYKQYF. The CDR3 DNA reads TGCGCCAGCAGCTACGCTGGGCAGGGATACAAGCAGTACTTC.

CDR3 residues: CSADLNTEAFF. DNA for the CDR3: TGCAGTGCTGATTTGAACACTGAAGCTTTCTTT. The chain joins TRBV20-1 to TRBJ1-1; D gene ambiguous. The germline CDR1 and CDR2 sequences are DFQATT and SNEGSKA (reference sequence). The CDR3 contains 11 residues. Trimming stripped 5 bases from V and 0 bases from J, with 4 bases between.

This clonotype has more than one count but fewer than ten. This may be a read error: a much more frequent sequence differs by one nucleotide. This chain links TRBV5-1 with TRBJ2-7, with unresolved D. V was clipped by 4 bases and J by 7 bases, with 12 bases between them. CDR3 length equals 12 residues. The germline V gene has CDR1 SGHRS and CDR2 YFSETQ. CDR3 amino acids: CASSPAYNEQYF. The CDR3 coding sequence is TGCGCCAGCAGCCCAGCCTACAATGAGCAGTACTTC.

This clonotype was detected only a few times. The chain carries TRBV5-1 and TRBJ1-4; D is ambiguous. In germline, CDR1 is SGHRS, CDR2 YFSETQ. V was trimmed by 0 bases and J by 4 bases, leaving 13 bases between them. CDR3 size: 16 residues. CDR3 in amino acids: CASSLGSLWGNEKLFF. CDR3 bases: TGCGCCAGCAGCTTGGGATCACTTTGGGGTAATGAAAAACTGTTTTTT.

The V call is TRBV6-2 or TRBV6-3, the J call TRBJ2-7, with TRBD1 matching 8 bases. Trimming at V came to 5 bases and at J to 4 bases, leaving 13 bases not matched to a gene. Per the germline V gene, CDR1 is MNHEY and CDR2 is SVGEGT. This CDR3 has 16 residues. CDR3: CASSPHKDRDVYEQYF. The CDR3 coding sequence is TGTGCCAGCAGTCCCCACAAGGACAGGGACGTGTACGAGCAGTACTTC.

This clonotype was found a few times. This rearrangement joins TRBV12-5 to TRBJ1-2; no firm D call. Trimming shortened V by 0 bases and J by 7 bases, and 9 bases separated the two germline ends. The germline V gene has CDR1 LGHNT and CDR2 FRNRAP. The CDR3 sequence is 13 residues long. CDR3 sequence (DNA): TGTGCTAGTGGTTTGGTACAAAGGGCTGGCTACACCTTC. Its protein is CASGLVQRAGYTF.

This clonotype was recorded a few times. The J gene is TRBJ1-5, the V gene TRBV13; 10 positions match TRBD1. Germline V gene lookup returns CDR1 PRHDT and CDR2 FYEKMQ (reference sequence). The V segment lost 4 bases and the J segment 6 bases; nucleotides outside the gene matches: 6. The CDR3 is made up of 15 amino acids. The CDR3: CASSYGQGGVQPQHF. As DNA, the CDR3 is TGTGCCAGCAGCTATGGACAGGGGGGAGTTCAGCCCCAGCATTTT. The variable domain in full, with the rest retrieved from reference TRBV13 and TRBJ1-5, is AAGVIQSPRHLIKEKRETATLKCYPIPRHDTVYWYQQGPGQDPQFLISFYEKMQSDKGSIPDRFSAQQFSDYHSELNMSSLELGDSALYFCASSYGQGGVQPQHFGDGTRLSIL.

This clonotype showed up just a few times. V gene TRBV6-5 combines with J gene TRBJ2-1, with D uncertain. The CDR3 has 14 amino acids. Trimming left V 0 bases short and J 5 bases short, with 8 bases between. Germline CDR1 and CDR2: MNHEY and SVGAGI. This chain's CDR3 is CASSYSNTHNEQFF. The CDR3 DNA is TGTGCCAGCAGTTACTCGAACACGCACAATGAGCAGTTCTTC.

V and J are TRBV20-1 and TRBJ2-2, with a possible D match to TRBD2 (5 bases). The CDR3 extends over 14 amino acids. CDR1 and CDR2 from the germline V gene are DFQATT and SNEGSKA (reference sequence). Trimming pared 2 bases from V and 6 bases from J, leaving 13 bases between. CDR3 DNA sequence: TGCAGTGCTAGACCCGATCTGGGAGCCGGGGAGCTGTTTTTT. It specifies CSARPDLGAGELFF.

The chain combines TRBV12-3 or TRBV12-4 with TRBJ1-6; the D is unclear. Trimming took off 1 base at V and 7 bases at J, with 5 bases between the two ends. The length of the CDR3 is 13 residues. This CDR3 is CASSLVKNSPLHF. The CDR3 DNA reads as TGTGCCAGCAGTTTAGTCAAGAATTCACCCCTCCACTTT.

The chain links TRBV6-6 to TRBJ1-2, with D unresolved. Germline V gene data show CDR1 as MNHNY and CDR2 as SVGAGI (reference sequence). CDR3 length equals 16 residues. Trimming took off 6 bases at V and 10 bases at J, with 27 bases between the two ends. CDR3 nucleotide sequence: TGTGCCAGCAGGGCCGAATACTCACGACACTCCCGTGACTACACCTTC. Translation gives CASRAEYSRHSRDYTF.

This clonotype was seen a few times. This chain joins TRBV6-5 and TRBJ2-1; D may be TRBD2 (5 bases). This CDR3 spans 18 amino acids. In germline, CDR1 is MNHEY, CDR2 SVGAGI. Between the trimmed V and J ends, which lost 0 bases and 0 bases, there was a span of 15 bases. CDR3: CASSYSHFSRDSYNEQFF. DNA of the CDR3: TGTGCCAGCAGTTACTCCCACTTCTCTCGGGACTCCTACAATGAGCAGTTCTTC.

This clonotype has only a few counts. The chain carries TRBV5-1 and TRBJ1-1; a possible D gene is TRBD1 (5 bases). Germline CDR1 and CDR2: SGHRS and YFSETQ. The CDR3 extends over 15 amino acids. The V end was cut by 2 bases, the J end by 0 bases, with 11 bases between. The DNA for the CDR3 is TGCGCCAGCAGCTTTGGGGCGGAAATGAACACTGAAGCTTTCTTT. Residues: CASSFGAEMNTEAFF. The complete variable domain, with remaining parts taken from reference TRBV5-1 and TRBJ1-1, reads KAGVTQTPRYLIKTRGQQVTLSCSPISGHRSVSWYQQTPGQGLQFLFEYFSETQRNKGNFPGRFSGRQFSNSRSEMNVSTLELGDSALYLCASSFGAEMNTEAFFGQGTRLTVV.